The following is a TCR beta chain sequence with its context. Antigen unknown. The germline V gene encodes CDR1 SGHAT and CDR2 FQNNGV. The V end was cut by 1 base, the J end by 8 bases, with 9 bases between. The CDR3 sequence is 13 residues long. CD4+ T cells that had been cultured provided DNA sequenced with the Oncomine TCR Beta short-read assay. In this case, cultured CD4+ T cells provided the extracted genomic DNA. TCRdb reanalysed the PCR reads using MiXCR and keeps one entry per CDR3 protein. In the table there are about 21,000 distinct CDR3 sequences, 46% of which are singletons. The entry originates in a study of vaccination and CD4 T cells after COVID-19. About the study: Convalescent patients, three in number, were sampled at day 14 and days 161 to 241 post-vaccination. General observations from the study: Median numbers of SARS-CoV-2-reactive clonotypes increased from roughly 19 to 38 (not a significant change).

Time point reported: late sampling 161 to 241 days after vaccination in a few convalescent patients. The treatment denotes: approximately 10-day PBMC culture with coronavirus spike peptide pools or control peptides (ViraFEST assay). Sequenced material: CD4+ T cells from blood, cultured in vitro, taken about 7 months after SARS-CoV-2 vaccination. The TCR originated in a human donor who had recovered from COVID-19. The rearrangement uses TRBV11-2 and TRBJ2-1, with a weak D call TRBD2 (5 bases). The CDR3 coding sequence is TGTGCCAGCAGCTTAGGCTACGGGGATGAGCAGTTCTTC. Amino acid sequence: CASSLGYGDEQFF. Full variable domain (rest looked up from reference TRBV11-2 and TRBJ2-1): EAGVAQSPRYKIIEKRQSVAFWCNPISGHATLYWYQQILGQGPKLLIQFQNNGVVDDSQLPKDRFSAERLKGVDSTLKIQPAKLEDSAVYLCASSLGYGDEQFFGPGTRLTVL.